This passage covers 3 T cell receptor beta chains from one sample sequenced in a study of blood T cell repertoires in COVID-19. The method was immunoSEQ multiplex PCR; TCRdb's version includes in-frame clones alone and lacks a portion of them. This table has about 400,000 clones, just under 90% appearing once. The specimen sequenced was PBMCs or T cells enriched from blood (not recorded which). These TCRs come from a woman in her 30s who had recovered from COVID-19.

The rearrangement links TRBV2 to TRBJ1-2; 8 positions agree with TRBD1. Germline V gives CDR1 SNHLY, CDR2 FYNNEI. V was clipped by 5 bases and J by 5 bases; unmatched bases: 7. The length of the CDR3 is 14 residues. As DNA, the CDR3 is TGTGCCAGCAGTCCCGGGACAGGACAATATGGCTACACCTTC. As protein: CASSPGTGQYGYTF.

The chain joins TRBV27 to TRBJ1-1; a weak D match, TRBD1 (5 bases). The CDR3 contains 14 residues. Germline CDR1 MNHEY, CDR2 SMNVEV (reference sequence). Trimming shortened V by 7 bases and J by 5 bases, and 17 bases separated the two germline ends. CDR3 loop: CASTTFQGGTEAFF. The CDR3 coding sequence is TGTGCCAGCACTACCTTCCAGGGTGGGACTGAAGCTTTCTTT.

This clone was detected only once. The chain joins TRBV11-1 to TRBJ2-3; 11 bases agree with TRBD1. Germline-derived CDR1 and CDR2 are SGHAT and FQDESV (reference sequence). This CDR3 is built from 16 residues. After removal of 1 base from V and 4 bases from J, the junction contained 4 bases not matched to a gene. The CDR3 loop reads CASSLEGTGGADTQYF. In DNA form, the CDR3 reads TGTGCCAGCAGCTTAGAAGGGACAGGGGGGGCAGATACGCAGTATTTT. Combining the CDR3 with reference TRBV11-1 and TRBJ2-3 gives the whole variable domain EAEVAQSPRYKITEKSQAVAFWCDPISGHATLYWYRQILGQGPELLVQFQDESVVDDSQLPKDRFSAERLKGVDSTLKIQPAELGDSAMYLCASSLEGTGGADTQYFGPGTRLTVL.